This T cell receptor beta chain was recorded in a study of T cell responses to AZD1222 COVID-19 vaccine. It was second doses at about 4 or about 12 weeks that were pooled. Sequencing was performed with immunoSEQ multiplex PCR; in TCRdb, only in-frame clones are kept and a portion is missing. The table records roughly 180,000 clones, 91% of them present only once. Notes on the study in general: Vaccine-related CD4 TCRs covered spike, predominating at 160-218 and 743-854. Just a handful of people given AZD1222 tested seropositive at baseline. White British people made up most donors, females outnumbered males, and clonal diversity was possibly underestimated.

A note on this clone: The antigen remains undetermined.

J was trimmed by 4 bases and V by 2 bases; bases with no gene match: 6. This CDR3 comprises 15 residues. The germline V gene encodes CDR1 SGHRS and CDR2 YFSETQ. The sequence derives from an adult who received the AZD1222 COVID-19 vaccine. The chain is built from TRBV5-1 and TRBJ1-1; 9 nucleotides agree with TRBD1. Material: peripheral blood, obtained 28 days after the second AZD1222 dose. The DNA of the CDR3 is TGCGCCAGCAGCTTACAGGGGGCGTCCAGCACTGAAGCTTTCTTT. Protein sequence: CASSLQGASSTEAFF.